Below, 30 T cell receptor beta chains from the same sample are listed, as sequenced in a study of molecular identifiers for immune sequencing clone quantification. In TCRdb, the PCR reads were re-called with MiXCR into one record per CDR3 protein. This sample has hundreds of thousands of distinct CDR3 sequences, with around 25% found just once. Sequenced material: naive CD8+ T cells from blood, with Jurkat cell RNA spiked in. Specified subset: FACS-sorted CD8+CD4-CCR7+CD45RA+ naive T cells. Receptors were obtained from a human donor in good health. Some libraries in this study had Jurkat cell RNA spiked in.

Only a few counts were recorded for this clonotype. Here the CDR3 reads CASSLGRVAEAFF. CDR3 coding DNA: TGTGCCAGCAGCTTGGGCCGGGTAGCTGAAGCTTTCTTT. V is TRBV5-8 and J is TRBJ1-1; D remains ambiguous. V lost 0 bases and J lost 6, with 9 bases in between. Germline CDR1 is SGHTS and CDR2 is YDEGEE. The CDR3 has 13 amino acids.

There are many counts of this clonotype. The chain carries TRBV6-2 or TRBV6-3 and TRBJ2-2; no reliable D call. Germline-derived CDR1 and CDR2 are MNHEY and SVGEGT. V shed 0 bases and J shed 1 base, with 12 bases lying between them. This CDR3 has 17 residues. CDR3 coding DNA: TGTGCCAGCAGTTACTCGATTTCGGACCTGAACACCGGGGAGCTGTTTTTT. It codes for CASSYSISDLNTGELFF.

The J gene is TRBJ1-2, the V gene TRBV12-3 or TRBV12-4, with 9 nucleotides matching TRBD1. The CDR3 extends over 19 amino acids. J lost 8 bases, V lost 3 bases, and 22 bases had no gene match. The CDR3 loop reads CASSFTLPYRGRSPMGYTF. CDR3 DNA sequence: TGTGCCAGCAGTTTCACCCTACCATACAGGGGGCGCTCCCCAATGGGCTACACCTTC.

This clonotype appeared many times. This chain links TRBV5-5 with TRBJ1-2, with a possible D match to TRBD1 (5 bases). This CDR3 contains 14 residues. The germline gives CDR1 SGHKS, CDR2 YYEKEE (reference sequence). V gave up 4 bases and J gave up 4 bases, with 14 bases separating them. CDR3 sequence: CASSPEEGAYGYTF. The CDR3 DNA reads TGTGCCAGCAGCCCCGAGGAAGGGGCCTATGGCTACACCTTC. The variable domain in full, completed from reference TRBV5-5 and TRBJ1-2, reads DAGVTQSPTHLIKTRGQQVTLRCSPISGHKSVSWYQQVLGQGPQFIFQYYEKEERGRGNFPDRFSARQFPNYSSELNVNALLLGDSALYLCASSPEEGAYGYTFGSGTRLTVV.

This chain uses TRBV4-3 with TRBJ2-2; no clear D. Trimming pared 0 bases from V and 3 bases from J, leaving 8 bases between. Germline assignment: CDR1 LGHNA and CDR2 YSLEER. CDR3 size: 15 residues. This CDR3 reads CASSQDDLHTGELFF. DNA of the CDR3: TGCGCCAGCAGCCAAGATGACCTTCACACCGGGGAGCTGTTTTTT.

V is TRBV7-9 and J is TRBJ2-5, with 14 bases identical to TRBD2. Germline CDR1 and CDR2: SEHNR and FQNEAQ (reference sequence). With 5 bases clipped from V and 2 bases from J, the junction kept 7 bases outside the gene matches. This CDR3 has 17 amino acids. The CDR3 nucleotides read TGTGCCAGCAGCATCACCGGGACTAGCGGGAGACAAGAGACCCAGTACTTC. The encoded protein is CASSITGTSGRQETQYF. The full variable domain, with the rest looked up from reference TRBV7-9 and TRBJ2-5, is DTGVSQNPRHKITKRGQNVTFRCDPISEHNRLYWYRQTLGQGPEFLTYFQNEAQLEKSRLLSDRFSAERPKGSFSTLEIQRTEQGDSAMYLCASSITGTSGRQETQYFGPGTRLLVL.

This clonotype was seen only a few times. The CDR3 sequence is CAGNNVGSSTDTQYF. CDR3 nucleotides: TGTGCCGGGAACAATGTGGGGTCTAGCACAGATACGCAGTATTTT. This rearrangement joins TRBV30 to TRBJ2-3; D is undetermined. V was shortened by 8 bases and J by 0 bases, with 18 bases between the two germline ends. The CDR3 spans 15 residues. Looked up from germline, CDR1 is GTSNPN and CDR2 is SVGIG (reference sequence). Full variable domain (outside the CDR3, taken from reference TRBV30 and TRBJ2-3): SQTIHQWPATLVQPVGSPLSLECTVEGTSNPNLYWYRQAAGRGLQLLFYSVGIGQISSEVPQNLSASRPQDRQFILSSKKLLLSDSGFYLCAGNNVGSSTDTQYFGPGTRLTVL.

This clonotype was counted between two and nine times. For the CDR3, the DNA is TGTGCCAGCAGCCCTAGTCAGGGAGACTACGAGCAGTACTTC. Translating gives CASSPSQGDYEQYF. The chain combines TRBV9 with TRBJ2-7, with D tentatively TRBD1 or TRBD2 (5 bases each). CDR1 is SGDLS, CDR2 YYNGEE, per germline. The V end lost 4 bases, the J end lost 3 bases, and 14 bases lay between the germline ends. The CDR3 covers 14 residues. Full variable domain (outside the CDR3, taken from reference TRBV9 and TRBJ2-7): DSGVTQTPKHLITATGQRVTLRCSPRSGDLSVYWYQQSLDQGLQFLIQYYNGEERAKGNILERFSAQQFPDLHSELNLSSLELGDSALYFCASSPSQGDYEQYFGPGTRLTVT.

This clonotype was counted between two and nine times. A much larger clone sits a single nucleotide away, making a read error possible. The J gene is TRBJ2-3, the V gene TRBV12-3 or TRBV12-4; D call uncertain. CDR3 length: 13 amino acids. The CDR3 spells CGSSLAPPDTRYF. The CDR3 coding sequence is TGTGGGAGTAGCCTCGCGCCCCCAGATACGCGGTATTTT.

This clonotype was observed a few times. V and J are TRBV11-2 and TRBJ2-1; D not certain. This CDR3 is built from 17 residues. CDR1 and CDR2 (germline): SGHAT, FQNNGV. The ends were cut back, 4 bases at V and 2 bases at J, with 18 bases in the middle. The DNA for the CDR3 is TGTGCCAGCAGCTACGATAACCGGTTCCTTACCTACAATGAGCAGTTCTTC. This codes for CASSYDNRFLTYNEQFF.

As for this clonotype: Possible read error: a much larger clone is one base away. This sequence joins TRBV6-4 and TRBJ2-7; TRBD2 agrees at 8 bases. The CDR3 spans 15 residues. Germline assignment: CDR1 MRHNA and CDR2 SNTAGT. This CDR3 reads CASSDPTSDSYGQYF. In DNA, the CDR3 is TGTGCCAGCAGTGACCCGACTAGCGATAGCTACGGGCAGTACTTC.

In this sample, this clonotype turned up many times. The chain is built from TRBV5-6 and TRBJ2-7; D may be TRBD2 (5 bases). V lost 0 bases and J 5 bases, leaving 9 bases between the germline ends. Germline assignment: CDR1 SGHDT and CDR2 YYEEEE. This CDR3 is 13 amino acids long. The CDR3 sequence is CASSLAGGNEQYF. CDR3 bases: TGTGCCAGCAGCTTGGCCGGAGGTAACGAGCAGTACTTC.

This clonotype was seen a handful of times. The chain links TRBV5-1 to TRBJ1-2; no reliable D call. The V end lost 6 bases, the J end lost 3 bases, and 12 bases lay between the germline ends. There are 13 residues in the CDR3. Germline lookup yields CDR1 SGHRS and CDR2 YFSETQ. The CDR3 region is CASTNHLDYGYTF. In DNA, the CDR3 is TGCGCCAGCACCAACCATCTAGACTATGGCTACACCTTC.

This clonotype was counted at least ten times. This chain joins TRBV5-6 and TRBJ1-4, with unresolved D. The V and J ends lost 0 bases and 4 bases respectively, with 13 bases between them. The germline CDR1 and CDR2 sequences are SGHDT and YYEEEE. The CDR3 spans 16 residues. Here the CDR3 reads CASSLVRAGVNEKLFF. The DNA of the CDR3 is TGTGCCAGCAGCTTGGTTCGGGCGGGAGTTAATGAAAAACTGTTTTTT.

This clonotype was seen ten or more times. The V and J genes are TRBV4-1 and TRBJ1-1, with TRBD1 as a possible D gene (6 bases). Germline assignment: CDR1 MGHRA and CDR2 YSYEKL. Trimming took 4 bases from V and 1 from J, leaving 10 bases between them. This CDR3 region has 14 residues. The CDR3 coding sequence is TGCGCCAGCAGCCTTAGACAGGCGAACACTGAAGCTTTCTTT. Protein product: CASSLRQANTEAFF.

The chain is built from TRBV7-9 and TRBJ2-2, with TRBD2 matching over 7 bases. The junction had 13 bases not matched to a gene; V was cut back by 2 bases and J by 4 bases. This CDR3 spans 18 amino acids. Germline values: CDR1 SEHNR, CDR2 FQNEAQ (reference sequence). The CDR3 loop is CASSLPLDVGGFTGELFF. CDR3 in DNA: TGTGCCAGCAGCTTACCACTAGATGTGGGAGGGTTCACCGGGGAGCTGTTTTTT.

Ten or more counts support this clonotype. The chain uses TRBV7-9 and TRBJ1-3; no definite D call. The CDR3 is 19 residues long. The V end was cut by 1 base, the J end by 0 bases, with 19 bases between. CDR1 SEHNR and CDR2 FQNEAQ come from the germline V gene (reference sequence). CDR3 sequence (DNA): TGTGCCAGCAGCTTAGGATCAAAAAGGAACAGACACTCTGGAAACACCATATATTTT. Translation gives CASSLGSKRNRHSGNTIYF.

The chain links TRBV7-9 to TRBJ2-7, with D tentatively TRBD2 (5 bases). The CDR3 extends over 15 amino acids. The V end was cut by 1 base, the J end by 3 bases, with 13 bases between. The germline gives CDR1 SEHNR, CDR2 FQNEAQ (reference sequence). CDR3 amino acids: CASSLDEGVDYEQYF. CDR3 in DNA: TGTGCCAGCAGCTTAGACGAGGGTGTAGACTACGAGCAGTACTTC.

This clonotype was picked up many times. The V and J genes are TRBV5-4 and TRBJ2-5; 8 bases line up with TRBD2. The trim removed 1 base at V and 2 bases at J, leaving 10 bases unmatched. The CDR3 length is 17 residues. From germline, CDR1 is SGHNT and CDR2 YYREEE (reference sequence). CDR3 coding DNA: TGTGCCAGCAGCTTGCATCCTCTAGCGGGCGGGCAAGAGACCCAGTACTTC. It translates to CASSLHPLAGGQETQYF.

This clonotype was counted only a few times. A read error may account for a junction end that differs from germline. The chain employs TRBV5-6 and TRBJ1-1; D ambiguous. Germline assignment: CDR1 SGHDT and CDR2 YYEEEE. The CDR3 runs 13 residues. The CDR3 here is CASSPQGYTEASF. The CDR3 nucleotides are TGTGCCAGCAGCCCCCAAGGGTACACTGAAGCTTCCTTT.

There are many counts of this clonotype. This CDR3 reads CASGLGTEAFF. The CDR3 nucleotides read TGTGCTAGTGGTTTGGGGACTGAAGCTTTCTTT. The chain recombines TRBV12-5 with TRBJ1-1; D is unresolved. Trimming took 1 base from V and 5 from J, leaving 2 bases between them. This CDR3 is built from 11 residues. CDR1 is LGHNT, CDR2 FRNRAP, per germline.

This clonotype was observed a handful of times. The chain employs TRBV4-3 and TRBJ2-3; 11 bases agree with TRBD2. V lost 2 bases and J lost 3; bases outside the gene matches: 7. Per germline, CDR1 LGHNA and CDR2 YSLEER. This CDR3 is 17 amino acids long. The CDR3 reads CASSQSTSGIGTDTQYF. DNA for the CDR3: TGCGCCAGCAGCCAATCGACTAGCGGGATTGGAACAGATACGCAGTATTTT.

Note on this clonotype: A read error is possible here, since a much larger clone lies one base away. V gene TRBV29-1 combines with J gene TRBJ2-7, with D perhaps TRBD1 or TRBD2 (6 bases each). The ends were cut back, 7 bases at V and 2 bases at J, with 21 bases in the middle. CDR3 length: 15 amino acids. Per germline, CDR1 SQVTM and CDR2 ANQGSEA. The CDR3 region has the DNA TGCAGCGCCGAGGAGGGGGGTAAAGGGACCTACGAGCAGTACTTC. It is translated as CSAEEGGKGTYEQYF.

The genes are TRBV7-2 and TRBJ2-1; 8 positions agree with TRBD2. CDR3 size: 16 residues. The germline CDR1 and CDR2 sequences are SGHTA and FQGNSA. V shed 5 bases and J 4 bases; nucleotides not matched to a gene: 10. Here the CDR3 DNA reads TGTGCCAGCAGCCCCCTGATGGGACTAGGGTACAATGAGCAGTTCTTC. This gives the protein CASSPLMGLGYNEQFF.

The V and J genes are TRBV20-1 and TRBJ2-1; D uncertain. The V and J ends lost 3 bases and 1 base respectively, with 7 bases between them. Germline-derived CDR1 and CDR2 are DFQATT and SNEGSKA (reference sequence). CDR3 length: 13 amino acids. CDR3 DNA sequence: TGCAGTGCTAGGACCGCTTCCTACAATGAGCAGTTCTTC. Residues: CSARTASYNEQFF.

The genes are TRBV6-4 and TRBJ1-1; 9 nucleotides align to TRBD1. CDR3 size: 14 residues. Germline trimming cut 3 bases from V and 2 bases from J; bases unmatched to any gene: 1. Germline-derived CDR1 and CDR2 are MRHNA and SNTAGT. This CDR3 is CASSETGGNTEAFF. Written as DNA, the CDR3 is TGTGCCAGCAGTGAGACAGGGGGAAACACTGAAGCTTTCTTT.

This clonotype was seen many times. The V call is TRBV28, the J call TRBJ2-7, with 9 positions matching TRBD1. The CDR3 contains 16 residues. After removal of 1 base from V and 2 bases from J, the junction contained 6 bases not matched to a gene. Germline CDR1 reads MDHEN; CDR2 reads SYDVKM. The chain's CDR3 is CASSLLTGGPTYEQYF. The CDR3 DNA follows: TGTGCCAGCAGTTTATTGACAGGGGGTCCGACCTACGAGCAGTACTTC.

On this clonotype: Just one base apart from a much larger clone, this may be a read error. The chain links TRBV9 to TRBJ2-7; D may be TRBD1 or TRBD2 (6 bases each). The V end was cut by 4 bases, the J end by 5 bases, with 13 bases between. The CDR3 is 13 amino acids. Germline V gives CDR1 SGDLS, CDR2 YYNGEE. CDR3 bases: TGTGCCAGCAGCTCAAGGGGGGCTGACGAGCAGTACTTC. Protein sequence: CASSSRGADEQYF.

This clonotype was observed a handful of times. The J gene is TRBJ1-5, the V gene TRBV6-5; a possible D gene is TRBD1 (5 bases). The CDR3 contains 15 residues. Trimming removed 6 bases at V and 1 base at J, with 13 bases between. Per the germline V gene, CDR1 is MNHEY and CDR2 is SVGAGI. CDR3 DNA sequence: TGTGCCAGCAGCGAAAGTGGGGGAAGCAATCAGCCCCAGCATTTT. Protein: CASSESGGSNQPQHF.

This clonotype was detected only a few times. This chain uses TRBV5-4 with TRBJ2-5, with unresolved D. The V and J ends lost 0 bases and 5 bases respectively, with 14 bases between them. The CDR3 consists of 15 residues. Germline V gives CDR1 SGHNT, CDR2 YYREEE (reference sequence). The CDR3 loop reads CASSLGVSYRETQYF. The DNA of the CDR3 is TGTGCCAGCAGCTTGGGTGTCTCATACCGGGAGACCCAGTACTTC. Using reference TRBV5-4 and TRBJ2-5 for the parts outside the CDR3, the full variable domain is ETGVTQSPTHLIKTRGQQVTLRCSSQSGHNTVSWYQQALGQGPQFIFQYYREEENGRGNFPPRFSGLQFPNYSSELNVNALELDDSALYLCASSLGVSYRETQYFGPGTRLLVL.